Described below is a single T cell receptor (beta chain) sequence and its context. Antigen unknown. The sample belongs to a study of cytomegalovirus exposure and HLA in healthy donors. 60 Vbeta and 13 Jbeta primers were used in PCR. Profiling relied on immunoSEQ multiplex PCR, and the TCRdb table lists in-frame clones only, not all of them. The sample shows roughly 48,000 clones, around 70% of them seen only once. General study findings and limits: Among TCR beta chains of equal frequency, HLA-associated ones were more clonally expanded in a later analysis. Later analysis demonstrated an association between a missense DCLRE1C variant and TCR beta V- and J-gene trimming.

CDR3 length: 16 amino acids. V was pared by 4 bases and J by 2 bases, with 8 bases of the junction left unmatched. CDR1 MNHEY and CDR2 SVGAGI come from the germline V gene. Sample: PBMCs. The chain joins TRBV6-5 to TRBJ1-5; 7 nucleotides match TRBD1. The receptor was isolated from a woman aged 25 to 45 in good health and CMV-seronegative. CDR3 DNA: TGTGCCAGCAGTTCGCTACGGACAGGCGGCAATCAGCCCCAGCATTTT. It translates to CASSSLRTGGNQPQHF.